The 27 T cell receptor beta chains reported below all come from one sample, sequenced in a study of T cells in narcolepsy. Method: immunoSEQ multiplex PCR; TCRdb's copy keeps in-frame clones and lacks some. The sample contains some 30,000 clones, over 80% of which appear only once. The sequencing input was memory (CD45RA-) CD4+ T cells from blood. The source is a human donor in good health.

This clone showed up just a few times. The chain has TRBV6-1 and TRBJ2-7; TRBD1 matches at 9 bases. Germline CDR1 reads MNHNS; CDR2 reads SASEGT. The V gene end was trimmed by 7 bases and the J gene end by 1 base; junction bases not matched to a gene: 8. The CDR3 extends over 15 amino acids. In DNA, the CDR3 is TGTGCCAGCATCTCGGACAGGGGCCGATCCTACGAGCAGTACGTC. It specifies CASISDRGRSYEQYV.

This clone was detected only a few times. The V and J genes are TRBV29-1 and TRBJ2-5, with 8 nucleotides matching TRBD2. There are 14 residues in the CDR3. Trimming at V came to 5 bases and at J to 4 bases, leaving 9 bases not matched to a gene. The germline gives CDR1 SQVTM, CDR2 ANQGSEA. CDR3 nucleotide sequence: TGCAGCGTTTCCACCGGGACTAGGGTAGAGACCCAGTACTTC. It codes for CSVSTGTRVETQYF.

The chain employs TRBV18 and TRBJ1-3, with no clear D. This CDR3 has 18 residues. V lost 2 bases, J lost 3 bases, and 20 bases lay in between. From germline, CDR1 is KGHSH and CDR2 LQKENI. CDR3 loop: CASSPGGLRSHLGNTIYF. The CDR3 DNA is TGTGCCAGCTCACCAGGAGGGTTGAGATCTCATCTTGGAAACACCATATATTTT.

This rearrangement joins TRBV6-5 to TRBJ2-5; D not certain. CDR3 length: 13 residues. Germline CDR1 and CDR2: MNHEY and SVGAGI. V lost 5 bases, J lost 6 bases, and 13 bases lay in between. CDR3 protein: CASSEATLQTQYF. CDR3 DNA sequence: TGTGCCAGCAGTGAAGCGACGTTGCAGACCCAGTACTTC.

This clone was seen a few times. V is TRBV2 and J is TRBJ1-1; a possible D gene is TRBD1 (5 bases). V lost 4 bases, J lost 0 bases, and 9 bases lay in between. This CDR3 comprises 14 residues. Looked up from germline, CDR1 is SNHLY and CDR2 is FYNNEI. This chain's CDR3 is CASSGGGLNTEAFF. The CDR3 DNA is TGTGCCAGCAGTGGGGGGGGATTGAACACTGAAGCTTTCTTT.

The rearrangement links TRBV21-1 to TRBJ2-5; the table assigns TRBD2, which was not confirmed against the DNA. TRBV21-1 is labeled a pseudogene. The CDR3 has 17 residues. The CDR3 coding sequence is TGTGCCAGCAGCAAATTGTCTCAGCGGGGGACCCAAGAGACCCAGTACTTC. It is translated as CASSKLSQRGTQETQYF.

This clone has only a few counts. This chain uses TRBV5-4 with TRBJ2-3; 12 nucleotides align to TRBD2. Germline CDR1 and CDR2: SGHNT and YYREEE (reference sequence). CDR3 size: 15 residues. V shed 5 bases, J shed 3 bases, and the junction held 4 bases outside the gene matches. DNA for the CDR3: TGTGCCAGCAGGCTAGCGGGGGGGCCGACAGATACGCAGTATTTT. This sequence encodes CASRLAGGPTDTQYF.

The chain links TRBV30 to TRBJ2-4; possibly TRBD2 for D (5 bases). The CDR3 length is 15 residues. Trimming left V 3 bases short and J 1 base short, with 13 bases between. Germline V gene data show CDR1 as GTSNPN and CDR2 as SVGIG (reference sequence). The CDR3 loop reads CAWRGRGRAKNIQYF. The CDR3 nucleotides read TGTGCCTGGAGAGGCCGGGGAAGGGCCAAAAACATTCAGTACTTC.

This chain joins TRBV5-8 and TRBJ2-7, with D possibly being TRBD1 or TRBD2 (5 bases each). The germline V and J ends were trimmed by 10 bases and 0 bases, with 20 bases remaining between them. CDR1 and CDR2 (germline): SGHTS, YDEGEE. CDR3 length: 15 amino acids. The CDR3 here is CAGNQGRLSSYEQYF. CDR3 bases: TGTGCCGGAAACCAGGGACGGCTGAGCTCCTACGAGCAGTACTTC. Combining the CDR3 with reference TRBV5-8 and TRBJ2-7 gives the whole variable domain EAGVTQSPTHLIKTRGQQATLRCSPISGHTSVYWYQQALGLGLQFLLWYDEGEERNRGNFPPRFSGRQFPNYSSELNVNALELEDSALYLCAGNQGRLSSYEQYFGPGTRLTVT.

V gene TRBV6-5 combines with J gene TRBJ1-3; TRBD1 might be the D (5 bases). This CDR3 contains 15 residues. The V end was cut by 2 bases, the J end by 5 bases, with 13 bases between. The germline CDR1 and CDR2 sequences are MNHEY and SVGAGI. This chain's CDR3 is CASSYGDPKRNTIYF. For the CDR3, the DNA is TGTGCCAGCAGTTACGGGGACCCCAAGAGAAACACCATATATTTT.

The CDR3 DNA reads TGTGCCAGTAGGTTCACACAGAGCAATCAGCCCCAGCATTTT. Its protein product is CASRFTQSNQPQHF. The chain carries TRBV19 and TRBJ1-5; D gene uncertain. The CDR3 loop spans 14 amino acids. Germline CDR1 LNHDA, CDR2 SQIVND (reference sequence). Trimming stripped 6 bases from V and 1 base from J, with 10 bases between.

The chain recombines TRBV9 with TRBJ1-1, with unresolved D. The germline V gene has CDR1 SGDLS and CDR2 YYNGEE. V lost 0 bases to trimming and J lost 5 bases, with 8 bases between them. The length of the CDR3 is 13 residues. The CDR3 reads CASSVELRTEAFF. As DNA, the CDR3 is TGTGCCAGCAGCGTAGAGTTGAGGACTGAAGCTTTCTTT.

The V gene is TRBV4-1, the J gene TRBJ1-4, with TRBD1 matching 7 bases. V was pared by 3 bases and J by 3 bases, with 4 bases of the junction left unmatched. Germline assignment: CDR1 MGHRA and CDR2 YSYEKL. The CDR3 totals 15 residues. CDR3 bases: TGCGCCAGCAGCCAGGACAGGTTATCTAATGAAAAACTGTTTTTT. This gives the protein CASSQDRLSNEKLFF.

In this sample, this clone turned up once. V is TRBV7-8 and J is TRBJ1-3, with unresolved D. The CDR3 extends over 13 amino acids. CDR1 and CDR2 from the germline V gene are SGHVS and FQNEAQ. V lost 3 bases, J lost 3 bases, and 6 bases lay in between. The DNA of the CDR3 is TGTGCCAGCAGCTTGACGGATGGAAACACCATATATTTT. Translation: CASSLTDGNTIYF.

This clone has more than one count but fewer than ten. V is TRBV18 and J is TRBJ1-4; D not certain. Germline lookup yields CDR1 KGHSH and CDR2 LQKENI. V dropped 3 bases and J dropped 4 bases, with 6 bases sitting between them. The CDR3 has 13 amino acids. The CDR3 region has the DNA TGTGCCAGCTCACCCGGGCTTAATGAAAAACTGTTTTTT. This gives the protein CASSPGLNEKLFF.

V gene TRBV10-1 combines with J gene TRBJ2-3; possibly TRBD2 for D (6 bases). Trimming stripped 5 bases from V and 4 bases from J, with 16 bases between. Germline loops: CDR1 WNHNN, CDR2 SYGVQD (reference sequence). The CDR3 length is 15 residues. This CDR3 is CASSPGGPAPDTQYF. The CDR3 bases are TGCGCCAGCAGTCCCGGGGGTCCCGCCCCAGATACGCAGTATTTT.

This chain links TRBV5-8 with TRBJ2-5; D assignment may be TRBD1 or TRBD2 (6 bases each). V was pared by 10 bases and J by 4 bases, with 14 bases between. In germline, CDR1 is SGHTS, CDR2 YDEGEE. This CDR3 is 12 amino acids long. The CDR3 reads CAAGQGIETQYF. CDR3 in DNA: TGTGCCGCGGGGCAGGGGATAGAGACCCAGTACTTC.

This chain links TRBV5-1 with TRBJ2-7, with 10 bases fitting TRBD1. Germline V gene data show CDR1 as SGHRS and CDR2 as YFSETQ. V shed 3 bases, J shed 2 bases, and the junction held 2 bases outside the gene matches. This CDR3 contains 14 residues. The CDR3 protein is CASSWGQGTYEQYF. For the CDR3, the DNA is TGCGCCAGCAGCTGGGGACAGGGGACCTACGAGCAGTACTTC.

This chain links TRBV7-2 with TRBJ1-5; TRBD1 agrees at 7 bases. The V segment lost 5 bases and the J segment 5 bases; nucleotides outside the gene matches: 9. The V gene's germline CDR1 is SGHTA and CDR2 FQGNSA. The CDR3 is 15 residues long. As DNA, the CDR3 is TGTGCCAGCAGCGAAACAGGGGACTACGATCAGCCCCAGCATTTT. Translation: CASSETGDYDQPQHF. Complete variable domain (other parts from reference TRBV7-2 and TRBJ1-5): GAGVSQSPSNKVTEKGKDVELRCDPISGHTALYWYRQSLGQGLEFLIYFQGNSAPDKSGLPSDRFSAERTGGSVSTLTIQRTQQEDSAVYLCASSETGDYDQPQHFGDGTRLSIL.

The rearrangement links TRBV6-5 to TRBJ1-2; no clear D. V was clipped by 4 bases and J by 9 bases, with 12 bases between them. The CDR3 sequence is 12 residues long. CDR1 and CDR2 from the germline V gene are MNHEY and SVGAGI. The CDR3 DNA is TGTGCCAGCAGTTCCCGAACATCTCGCTACACCTTC. This sequence encodes CASSSRTSRYTF.

This clone was found once. V and J are TRBV28 and TRBJ1-2; a weak D match, TRBD1 (5 bases). The CDR3 is 13 amino acids. Trimming removed 3 bases from V and 4 bases from J, with 9 bases in between. The germline V gene encodes CDR1 MDHEN and CDR2 SYDVKM. Written as DNA, the CDR3 is TGTGCCAGCAGTTTGACAGCCTTCTATGGCTACACCTTC. Translating gives CASSLTAFYGYTF.

The V call is TRBV2, the J call TRBJ1-1, with a possible D match to TRBD1 (6 bases). Germline V lookup: CDR1 SNHLY, CDR2 FYNNEI. V was trimmed by 4 bases and J by 4 bases, leaving 16 bases between them. CDR3 length: 15 residues. In nucleotides, the CDR3 is TGTGCCAGCAGTGGGTTGGGGGCAGCGGGCACTGAAGCTTTCTTT. Translated: CASSGLGAAGTEAFF. The variable domain in full, with the rest retrieved from reference TRBV2 and TRBJ1-1, is EPEVTQTPSHQVTQMGQEVILRCVPISNHLYFYWYRQILGQKVEFLVSFYNNEISEKSEIFDDQFSVERPDGSNFTLKIRSTKLEDSAMYFCASSGLGAAGTEAFFGQGTRLTVV.

The V and J genes are TRBV7-6 and TRBJ1-2; D is possibly TRBD1 (6 bases). CDR1 and CDR2 from the germline V gene are SGHVS and FNYEAQ. The CDR3 runs 16 residues. Trimming stripped 4 bases from V and 4 bases from J, with 19 bases between. The CDR3 sequence is CASSSSGAATIYGYTF. DNA of the CDR3: TGTGCCAGCAGCTCCTCGGGGGCAGCAACCATCTATGGCTACACCTTC.

The chain combines TRBV6-5 with TRBJ2-7, with TRBD1 matching 9 bases. Germline V gives CDR1 MNHEY, CDR2 SVGAGI. V gave up 9 bases and J gave up 3 bases; unmatched junction bases: 6. This CDR3 is built from 13 residues. The CDR3 loop reads CASVDRGNYEQYF. As DNA, the CDR3 is TGTGCCAGTGTGGACAGGGGCAACTACGAGCAGTACTTC.

The chain uses TRBV30 and TRBJ2-1, with 7 bases fitting TRBD2. The CDR3 runs to 14 residues. The V segment lost 5 bases and the J segment 9 bases; nucleotides outside the gene matches: 13. The germline V gene has CDR1 GTSNPN and CDR2 SVGIG (reference sequence). The CDR3 loop reads CAWSLGNGGGEQFF. The CDR3 DNA is TGTGCCTGGTCACTTGGTAATGGGGGGGGTGAGCAGTTCTTC.

CDR3 amino acids: CASTRDRALGELFF. The CDR3, as DNA: TGTGCCAGTACTAGGGACAGGGCTCTCGGGGAGCTGTTTTTT. The chain uses TRBV9 and TRBJ2-2; TRBD1 matches at 9 bases. J lost 7 bases, V lost 8 bases, and 9 bases had no gene match. The CDR3 consists of 14 residues. Germline V CDR1 and CDR2: SGDLS, YYNGEE.

The CDR3 loop is CASAVGQTYGYTF. As DNA, the CDR3 is TGTGCCAGCGCGGTGGGACAGACCTATGGCTACACCTTC. This chain joins TRBV2 and TRBJ1-2; 7 bases match TRBD1. The germline V gene has CDR1 SNHLY and CDR2 FYNNEI. The CDR3 extends over 13 amino acids. The junction had 7 bases not matched to a gene; V was cut back by 8 bases and J by 4 bases. The full variable domain, its missing parts supplied by reference TRBV2 and TRBJ1-2, is EPEVTQTPSHQVTQMGQEVILRCVPISNHLYFYWYRQILGQKVEFLVSFYNNEISEKSEIFDDQFSVERPDGSNFTLKIRSTKLEDSAMYFCASAVGQTYGYTFGSGTRLTVV.